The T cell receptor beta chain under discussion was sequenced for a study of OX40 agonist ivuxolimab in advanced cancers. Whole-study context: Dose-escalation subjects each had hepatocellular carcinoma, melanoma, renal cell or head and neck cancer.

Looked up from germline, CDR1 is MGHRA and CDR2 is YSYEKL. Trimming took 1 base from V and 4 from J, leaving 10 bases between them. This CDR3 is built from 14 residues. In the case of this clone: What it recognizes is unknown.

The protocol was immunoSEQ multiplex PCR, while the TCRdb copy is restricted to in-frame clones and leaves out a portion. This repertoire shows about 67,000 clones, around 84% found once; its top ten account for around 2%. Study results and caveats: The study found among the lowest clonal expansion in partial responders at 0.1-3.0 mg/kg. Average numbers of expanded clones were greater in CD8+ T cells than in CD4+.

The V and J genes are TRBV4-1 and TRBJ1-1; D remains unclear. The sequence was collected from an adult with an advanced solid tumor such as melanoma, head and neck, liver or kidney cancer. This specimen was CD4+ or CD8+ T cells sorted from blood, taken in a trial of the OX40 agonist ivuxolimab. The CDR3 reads CASSQVDAGTEAFF. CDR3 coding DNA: TGCGCCAGCAGCCAAGTAGATGCGGGCACTGAAGCTTTCTTT.